These T cell receptor beta chains were read from a single sample in a study of OX40 agonist ivuxolimab in advanced cancers. TCRdb's copy holds only in-frame clones and misses some; the assay was immunoSEQ multiplex PCR. The sample lists roughly 50,000 clones, more than 70% occurring once. The specimen comprised CD4+ or CD8+ T cells sorted from blood, sampled in a trial of the OX40 agonist ivuxolimab. All receptors come from an adult with an advanced solid tumor such as melanoma, head and neck, liver or kidney cancer. CDR3s include the opening cysteine and the closing phenylalanine or tryptophan.

j_gene | v_gene | CDR3aa
TRBJ2-2 | TRBV27 | CASSLSRQNTGELFF
TRBJ1-1 | TRBV7-9 | CASAGGQGRGTEAFF
TRBJ2-7 | TRBV14 | CASSPRWGEQYF
TRBJ2-7 | TRBV18 | CASSPVNGGAYEQYF
TRBJ1-1 | TRBV9 | CASSVMSGATVNTEAFF
TRBJ1-2 | TRBV30 | CAWSVRGAEGYTF
TRBJ2-3 | TRBV5-4 | CASSPRNSGGIDTQYF
TRBJ1-4 | TRBV7-6 | CASSLLGANEKLFF
TRBJ1-3 | TRBV6-5 | CASSSDRYSGNTIYF
TRBJ1-1 | TRBV18 | CASSPSNTEAFF
TRBJ1-1 | TRBV5-5 | CASSSAFGGGPNTEAFF
TRBJ2-1 | TRBV2 | CASRGNSELLNEQFF
TRBJ1-2 | TRBV5-5 | CASSLGPSSANYGYTF
TRBJ1-5 | TRBV10-1 | CASSSLSGANQPQHF
TRBJ2-1 | TRBV7-9 | CATPPGLAVYNEQFF
TRBJ1-5 | TRBV7-8 | CASSSGLALVNQPQHF
TRBJ1-2 | TRBV6-5 | CASSYRQGGTHGYTF
TRBJ2-1 | TRBV11-2 | CASSYTRGGGYNEQFF
TRBJ1-6 | TRBV5-1 | CASSLDIPTYNSPLHF
TRBJ1-5 | TRBV7-9 | CASSQTRTGGGEGNQPQHF
TRBJ2-5 | TRBV5-1 | CASSLGIGTGGRETQYF
TRBJ1-2 | TRBV4-1 | CASRRYGTGEDGYGYTF
TRBJ2-7 | TRBV18 | CASSPRATGRSYEQYF
TRBJ2-1 | TRBV5-6 | CASSTRGSSYNEQFF
TRBJ1-4 | TRBV15 | CATSRDGPGPKLFF
TRBJ1-6 | TRBV7-8 | CASSLPGTAPYNSPLHF
TRBJ1-1 | TRBV13 | CASSTGNTEAFF
TRBJ2-5 | TRBV11-3 | CASSKGGLQETQYF
TRBJ1-1 | TRBV19 | CASSMKWGWANTEAFF